The 11 T cell receptor gamma chains listed next were all sequenced from one sample in a study of Vδ1+ human thymocytes. General study results and limits: In the thymus, TRG and TRD repertoires looked highly polyclonal with Gaussian CDR3 lengths.

These receptors have no identified antigens. Extracted RNA was reverse transcribed into cDNA. CDR3 amplicons came from multiplex PCR with pooled V-gene forward and constant-region reverse primers. TCRdb re-analyzed the multiplex PCR reads via CATT. Seen here are tens of thousands of gamma-chain clones, around 20% observed once, and the top ten hold roughly 2%. What was sequenced was Vdelta1+ gamma-delta thymocytes from the thymus. The subset is: FACS-sorted CD3+ TCRalphabeta- TCRVdelta1+ TCRVdelta2- thymocytes. The source is a girl under two years old who had congenital heart surgery.

This rearrangement joins TRGV2 to TRGJ1 or TRGJ2. Germline V gives CDR1 EGSNGY, CDR2 YDSYNSKV. This CDR3 region has 14 residues. V gave up 4 bases and J gave up 0 bases; unmatched junction bases: 6. CDR3 loop: CATWEDENYYKKLF. The CDR3 DNA follows: TGTGCCACCTGGGAGGACGAGAATTATTATAAGAAACTCTTT.

The chain carries TRGV3 and TRGJ1 or TRGJ2. Germline V lookup: CDR1 VTNTFY, CDR2 YDVSTARD (reference sequence). This CDR3 comprises 14 residues. The junction had 7 bases not matched to a gene; V was cut back by 0 bases and J by 5 bases. The chain's CDR3 is CATWDRPYDYKKLF. CDR3 nucleotides: TGTGCCACCTGGGACAGGCCTTACGATTATAAGAAACTCTTT.

A few counts support this clone. The chain links TRGV5 to TRGJ1 or TRGJ2. The CDR3 is 13 amino acids. The V and J ends lost 0 bases and 8 bases, in that order; junction bases with no gene match: 7. Per germline, CDR1 VINAFY and CDR2 YDVSNSKD. CDR3 region: CATWDRLCNKKLF. DNA for the CDR3: TGTGCCACCTGGGACAGGCTATGTAATAAGAAACTCTTT.

Remarks on this clone: Other DNA sequences in the same sample also yield this CDR3. This chain joins TRGV8 and TRGJ1 or TRGJ2. CDR1 is VENAVY and CDR2 is YDSYNSRV in the germline V gene. The CDR3 is made up of 12 amino acids. V was pared by 2 bases and J by 7 bases, with 5 bases of the junction left unmatched. This CDR3 is CATWDMDYKKLF. The DNA of the CDR3 is TGTGCCACCTGGGATATGGACTATAAGAAACTCTTT.

Only a few counts were recorded for this clone. This sample also contains other DNA sequences that code for the same CDR3. J is TRGJ1 or TRGJ2 and V is TRGV3. V dropped 1 base and J dropped 2; count of bases not matched to a gene: 2. In germline, CDR1 is VTNTFY, CDR2 YDVSTARD (reference sequence). The CDR3 runs 13 residues. CDR3 sequence (DNA): TGTGCCACCTGGGACAGATATTATTATAAGAAACTCTTT. It is translated as CATWDRYYYKKLF.

The chain is built from TRGV3 and TRGJ1 or TRGJ2. The CDR3 contains 11 residues. V was pared by 5 bases and J by 9 bases, with 7 bases of the junction left unmatched. CDR1 and CDR2 from the germline V gene are VTNTFY and YDVSTARD (reference sequence). The CDR3 loop is CATWAKGKKLF. The DNA of the CDR3 is TGTGCCACCTGGGCCAAGGGTAAGAAACTCTTT.

This clone has a handful of counts. The chain is built from TRGV9 and TRGJ1 or TRGJ2. CDR1 and CDR2 from the germline V gene are GITISATS and ISYDGTV (reference sequence). J gave up 9 bases and V 2 bases, and 4 bases lay outside the gene matches. The CDR3 extends over 11 amino acids. In nucleotides, the CDR3 is TGTGCCTTGTGGGAGGGGTTTAAGAAACTCTTT. Its translation: CALWEGFKKLF.

For this clone: Mismatch with germline at one junction end may stem from a read error. The chain combines TRGV5 with TRGJP2. Germline CDR1 and CDR2: VINAFY and YDVSNSKD. This CDR3 has 17 amino acids. The CDR3 DNA reads as TGTGCCACCTGGGAAAACCCTGCTTATAGTAGTGATTGGATCAAGACATTT. This gives the protein CATWENPAYSSDWIKTF.

This clone showed up just a few times. This chain connects TRGV4 to TRGJ1 or TRGJ2. The CDR3 covers 12 residues. J was trimmed by 4 bases and V by 5 bases; bases with no gene match: 5. Per the germline V gene, CDR1 is EGSTGY and CDR2 is YDSYTSSV. The CDR3 bases are TGTGCCACCTGGGGACAATATTATAAGAAACTCTTT. This gives the protein CATWGQYYKKLF.

Relative to its sample, this clone is medium-sized (0.01 to 0.1%). The same CDR3 arises from other DNA sequences in this sample as well. This chain connects TRGV2 to TRGJ1 or TRGJ2. The CDR3 is 14 amino acids. Trimming at V came to 0 bases and at J to 3 bases, leaving 5 bases not matched to a gene. Germline CDR1 is EGSNGY and CDR2 is YDSYNSKV. CDR3 sequence: CATWDGPGYYKKLF. The CDR3 region has the DNA TGTGCCACCTGGGACGGGCCTGGTTATTATAAGAAACTCTTT.

This clone has only a few counts. The junction departs from germline at one end; a sequencing error may be responsible. The genes are TRGV2 and TRGJ1 or TRGJ2. This CDR3 comprises 14 residues. The germline gives CDR1 EGSNGY, CDR2 YDSYNSKV. The CDR3 nucleotides are TGTGCCATCTGGGACGGGCTGAGTCGCTATAAGAAACTCTTT. Amino acid sequence: CAIWDGLSRYKKLF.